These T cell receptor beta chains were read from a single sample in a study of cytomegalovirus exposure and HLA in healthy donors. Profiled with immunoSEQ multiplex PCR; TCRdb holds only in-frame clones, not every one. This sample yields some 220,000 clones, of which 77% are seen a single time; 2.5% to 3.5% belongs to the top ten. Sequences were obtained from PBMCs. The receptor source for this set is a woman in her fifties or sixties in good health and CMV-seropositive. Both conserved end residues are part of each CDR3. A D gene is named only where the DNA matches it firmly. Clone size, where shown, is once, few, many, or a class for clones that have expanded.

TRBV4-1	TRBD1	TRBJ1-2	NA	CASSQGQGANYGYTF	TGCGCCAGCAGCCAAGGACAGGGAGCGAACTATGGCTACACCTTC
TRBV2	NA	TRBJ1-6	NA	CASSEAQGESPLHF	TGTGCCAGCAGTGAGGCACAGGGCGAATCACCCCTCCACTTT
TRBV7-2	NA	TRBJ1-1	NA	CASSSDSYTEAFF	TGTGCCAGCAGCAGTGACAGCTACACTGAAGCTTTCTTT
TRBV30	NA	TRBJ1-6	NA	CAWSLSGDSPLHF	TGTGCCTGGAGTTTGTCAGGGGATTCACCCCTCCACTTT
TRBV27	TRBD1	TRBJ1-1	NA	CASRLTGGTEAFF	TGTGCCAGCAGACTAACAGGGGGCACTGAAGCTTTCTTT
TRBV5-1	NA	TRBJ2-3	once	CASSLMSLTDTQYF	TGCGCCAGCAGCTTGATGAGCCTCACAGATACGCAGTATTTT
TRBV7-2	TRBD2	TRBJ2-2	few	CASSFQSGADGELFF	TGTGCCAGCAGCTTCCAAAGCGGGGCCGACGGGGAGCTGTTTTTT
TRBV28	TRBD1	TRBJ2-2	NA	CASSSGTGRPPGELFF	TGTGCCAGCAGTTCGGGGACAGGGCGTCCCCCCGGGGAGCTGTTTTTT
TRBV30	NA	TRBJ1-5	NA	CAWSVLSGVGQPQHF	TGTGCCTGGAGTGTACTGTCAGGGGTCGGTCAGCCCCAGCATTTT
TRBV18	TRBD1	TRBJ2-3	NA	CASSPIGQARGAPDTQYF	TGTGCCAGCTCACCCATAGGACAGGCGCGAGGGGCACCAGATACGCAGTATTTT
TRBV10-1	TRBD1	TRBJ2-3	NA	CASRDRSADTQYF	TGCGCCAGCAGGGACAGGTCCGCAGATACGCAGTATTTT
TRBV5-1	NA	TRBJ1-3	NA	CASSLAVSGNTIYF	TGCGCCAGCAGCTTGGCTGTCTCTGGAAACACCATATATTTT
TRBV29-1	NA	TRBJ2-7	NA	CSAGTTYEQYF	TGCAGCGCAGGGACAACCTACGAGCAGTACTTC
TRBV11-2	NA	TRBJ1-2	few	CASSFQGNGYTF	TGTGCCAGCAGCTTCCAGGGAAATGGCTACACCTTC
TRBV27	TRBD1	TRBJ2-1	NA	CASSRTGGAPGEQFF	TGTGCCAGCAGTAGGACAGGGGGCGCCCCCGGTGAGCAGTTCTTC
TRBV21-1	NA	TRBJ2-1	once	CASPKERSSYNEQFF	TGTGCCAGCCCCAAAGAGCGCAGCTCCTACAATGAGCAGTTCTTC
TRBV6-6	NA	TRBJ2-1	once	CASSLRGREGALQFF	TGTGCCAGCAGCCTCCGAGGGCGGGAAGGAGCATTACAGTTCTTC
TRBV5-1	TRBD1	TRBJ1-4	NA	CASGYRTGLNEKLFF	TGCGCCAGCGGATATAGGACAGGACTTAATGAAAAACTGTTTTTT
TRBV30	NA	TRBJ2-2	NA	CAWSRGRANTGELFF	TGTGCCTGGAGTCGCGGCAGAGCGAACACCGGGGAGCTGTTTTTT
TRBV11-2	NA	TRBJ2-3	once	CASSPTHRTIHPDTQYF	TGTGCCAGCAGTCCCACACACCGGACTATACATCCAGATACGCAGTATTTT
TRBV28	TRBD1	TRBJ2-2	NA	CASRHHPRDRVPRTLTGELFF	TGTGCCAGCAGACACCACCCCCGGGACAGGGTTCCTCGAACACTCACCGGGGAGCTGTTTTTT
TRBV7-9	NA	TRBJ2-1	NA	CSSSKGWGVNNEQFF	TGTTCCAGCAGCAAAGGATGGGGGGTCAACAATGAGCAGTTCTTC
TRBV5-1	TRBD1	TRBJ2-3	NA	CASSDQGAADTQYF	TGCGCCAGCAGCGACCAGGGGGCAGCAGATACGCAGTATTTT
TRBV10-3	TRBD2	TRBJ2-7	NA	CAISKREGSYEQYF	TGTGCCATCAGTAAGCGGGAGGGATCCTACGAGCAGTACTTC
TRBV2	NA	TRBJ2-2	NA	CASSGDSSYTGELFF	TGTGCCAGCAGTGGCGATAGCTCCTACACCGGGGAGCTGTTTTTT
TRBV5-5	NA	TRBJ1-4	NA	CASSPRGGGPRGEKLFF	TGTGCCAGCAGCCCGAGGGGTGGGGGCCCCCGGGGTGAAAAACTGTTTTTT
TRBV10-3	NA	TRBJ1-1	NA	CAIRGVNTEAFF	TGTGCCATCAGAGGGGTTAACACTGAAGCTTTCTTT